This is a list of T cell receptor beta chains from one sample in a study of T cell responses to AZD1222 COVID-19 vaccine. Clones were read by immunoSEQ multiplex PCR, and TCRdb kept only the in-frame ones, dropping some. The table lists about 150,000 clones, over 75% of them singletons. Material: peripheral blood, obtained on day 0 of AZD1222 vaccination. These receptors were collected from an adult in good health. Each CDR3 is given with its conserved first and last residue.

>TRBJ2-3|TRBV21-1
CASTEDTQYF
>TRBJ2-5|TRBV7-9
CASSPTQGAWETQYF
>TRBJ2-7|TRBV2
CASMRRLAGHEQYF
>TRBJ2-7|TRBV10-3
CAIAIPGTTYEQYF
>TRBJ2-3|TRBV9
CASSVGLAGLDTQYF
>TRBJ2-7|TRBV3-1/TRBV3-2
CASSPSSYEQYF
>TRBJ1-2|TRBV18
CASSTLESDRGYTF
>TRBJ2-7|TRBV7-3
CASSSSGGNEQYF
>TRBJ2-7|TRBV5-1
CASSLDGREFKWQYF
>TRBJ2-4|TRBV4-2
CASSQVGGSTKNIQYF
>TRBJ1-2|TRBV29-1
CSVEDHANYGYTF
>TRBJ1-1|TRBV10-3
CAIRSGSTEAFF
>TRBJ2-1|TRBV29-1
CSVPLAGGPIYNEQFF
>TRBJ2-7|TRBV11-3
CASSSGTSGRLSYEQYF
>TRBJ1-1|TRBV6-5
CASRTRSKGGTEAFF
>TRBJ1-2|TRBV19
CASSWTGDLYGYTF
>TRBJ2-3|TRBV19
CASSVPSTDTQYF
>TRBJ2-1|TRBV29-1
CSGSGSRAHNEQFF
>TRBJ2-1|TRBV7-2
CASSLERIFDEQFF
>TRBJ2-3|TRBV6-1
CASSEYYVAGLSADTQYF
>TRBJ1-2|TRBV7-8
CASSSGINNYGYTF
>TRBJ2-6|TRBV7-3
CASSSGTGGSGANVLTF